This note documents a single T cell receptor (beta chain) sequence. Its specificity is not known. This specimen belongs to a study of immune evolution from preneoplasia to lung adenocarcinoma. General observations from the study: Compared with EGFR-mutant or double wild-type lesions, KRAS-mutant nodules were more clonal.

Each case's diagnosis was confirmed by two pathologists on H&E. Clones were read by immunoSEQ multiplex PCR, and TCRdb kept only the in-frame ones, dropping some. The table lists 9,300 or so clones, roughly 76% of them singletons. V lost 6 bases and J 3 bases, leaving 11 bases between the germline ends. Germline CDR1 reads SEHNR; CDR2 reads FQNEAQ (reference sequence). The CDR3 runs 13 residues. This chain uses TRBV7-9 with TRBJ1-1, with a possible D match to TRBD1 (5 bases). The TCR originated in a donor at least 70 years old with lung adenocarcinoma. The sequencing sample was made of FFPE minimally invasive lung adenocarcinoma tissue. CDR3 region: CASRQPGDTEAFF. For the CDR3, the DNA is TGTGCCAGCAGGCAGCCGGGGGACACTGAAGCTTTCTTT.